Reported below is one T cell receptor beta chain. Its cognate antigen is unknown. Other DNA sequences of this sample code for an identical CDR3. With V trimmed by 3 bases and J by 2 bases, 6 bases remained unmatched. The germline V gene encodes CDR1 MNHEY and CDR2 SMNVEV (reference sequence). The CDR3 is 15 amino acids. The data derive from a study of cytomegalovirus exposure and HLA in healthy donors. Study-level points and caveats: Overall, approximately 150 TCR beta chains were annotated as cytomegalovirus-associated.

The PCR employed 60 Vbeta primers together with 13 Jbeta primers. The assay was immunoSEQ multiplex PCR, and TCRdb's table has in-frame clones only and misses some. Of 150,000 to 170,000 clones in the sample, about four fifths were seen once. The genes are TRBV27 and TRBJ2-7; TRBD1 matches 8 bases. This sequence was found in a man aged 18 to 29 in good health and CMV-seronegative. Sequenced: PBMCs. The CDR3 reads CASSFKGQGAYEQYF. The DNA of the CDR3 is TGTGCCAGCAGTTTTAAAGGACAGGGTGCCTACGAGCAGTACTTC.